This T cell receptor beta chain came from a study of cytomegalovirus exposure and HLA in healthy donors. Background on the study: The 120 validation repertoires were produced on the same platform as the roughly 700 repertoires of the first cohort. This was reported in a later analysis.

The CDR3 sequence is 13 residues long. V was shortened by 5 bases and J by 2 bases, with 10 bases between the two germline ends. The germline gives CDR1 SEHNR, CDR2 FQNEAQ (reference sequence). The study's findings and limits: The study put 150 to 200 TCR beta chains on its list as cytomegalovirus-associated. It was reportedly the case that the classifier diagnosed cytomegalovirus status with high specificity and sensitivity.

Some clones are missing from TCRdb's copy, which holds only in-frame ones; the method was immunoSEQ multiplex PCR. The sample includes fewer than 250,000 clones, around nine tenths of them seen just once. As for this clone: The antigen is not known.

The chain employs TRBV7-9 and TRBJ2-7; no definite D call. The source is a man aged 18 to 30 in good health and CMV-seronegative. The sample taken for sequencing was PBMCs. The CDR3 nucleotides are TGTGCCAGCAGCCGTGAGTACCCCTACGAGCAGTACTTC. As protein: CASSREYPYEQYF.